This T cell receptor beta chain was retrieved from a study of control samples from healthy donors and cancer patients. V lost 1 base and J 4 bases, leaving 4 bases between the germline ends. The CDR3 runs to 12 residues. The V gene's germline CDR1 is LNHNV and CDR2 YYDKDF (reference sequence). Using immunoSEQ multiplex PCR, the repertoire was profiled, and TCRdb retains in-frame clones only, with some absent. Of some 150,000 clones in the sample, roughly 89% are singletons; the top ten hold less than 1.6%. V is TRBV15 and J is TRBJ1-1; D gene unclear. The specimen sequenced was blood. The clonotype comes from a woman in her twenties or thirties in good health. The DNA for the CDR3 is TGTGCCACCAGCAGAGCGTTCACTGAAGCTTTCTTT. Protein: CATSRAFTEAFF. The full variable domain, completed using reference TRBV15 and TRBJ1-1, is DAMVIQNPRYQVTQFGKPVTLSCSQTLNHNVMYWYQQKSSQAPKLLFHYYDKDFNNEADTPDNFQSRRPNTSFCFLDIRSPGLGDTAMYLCATSRAFTEAFFGQGTRLTVV.